This T cell receptor (beta chain) was obtained from a study of blood T cell repertoires in COVID-19. Across the study: The United States, Italy and Spain supplied acute and convalescent COVID-19 samples. Sources were T cells, B-cell-depleted T cells, or PBMCs; the material itself was cDNA or gDNA.

Original processing notes: Nucleated cell counts were estimated from reference gene primer amplification. Repertoires were generated with immunoSEQ multiplex PCR, while TCRdb's copy carries only in-frame clones and drops some. V and J calls and clone size are those listed in that table; D and trimming were worked out from the DNA. This sample has some 200,000 clones; under 90% occur once, and the top ten carry 14%. The V end lost 2 bases, the J end lost 0 bases, and 9 bases lay between the germline ends. This CDR3 is built from 15 residues. Germline V CDR1 and CDR2: SGHTS, YDEGEE. The sequenced sample was peripheral blood. The TCR sequence derives from a man aged 30 to 45 with active or convalescent COVID-19. V usage is TRBV5-8 and J usage is TRBJ1-3; D remains ambiguous. CDR3 sequence (DNA): TGTGCCAGCAGCTTCGCGGGATCCTCTGGAAACACCATATATTTT. It translates to CASSFAGSSGNTIYF.